This is a list of T cell receptor beta chains from one sample in a study of PD-1 blockade in classical Hodgkin lymphoma. Profiled with immunoSEQ multiplex PCR; TCRdb holds only in-frame clones, not every one. The profile covers some 50,000 clones, with around 70% appearing a single time and approximately 11% taken by the ten largest. Source: peripheral blood mononuclear cells (PBMCs), taken at baseline. The source is a human donor with classical Hodgkin lymphoma. Each CDR3 is given with its conserved first and last residue. D genes are given only for firm matches. A row's size may be missing; if present it is once, few, many or a size class.

J gene,clone size,D gene,V gene,CDR3 DNA,CDR3 protein
TRBJ1-1,.,.,TRBV6-5,TGTGCCAGCAGCCGGGGAGTGAACACTGAAGCTTTCTTT,CASSRGVNTEAFF
TRBJ1-5,.,.,TRBV28,TGTGCCAGCAGTTATGGCAATCAGCCCCAGCATTTT,CASSYGNQPQHF
TRBJ1-6,.,.,TRBV18,TGTGCCAGCTCACCACCGCTGGGGGCATCAAGTAATTCACCCCTCCACTTT,CASSPPLGASSNSPLHF
TRBJ2-6,.,TRBD1,TRBV25-1,TGTGCCAGCACCTCGACAGGGACTGGGGCCAACGTCCTGACTTTC,CASTSTGTGANVLTF
TRBJ2-7,.,.,TRBV6-1,TGTGCCAGCAGTGAAAGGGGAGACTACTACGAGCAGTACTTC,CASSERGDYYEQYF
TRBJ2-1,.,TRBD1,TRBV27,TGTGCCAGCAGTTTAATCGGACAGGGGGACGGTGAGCAGTTCTTC,CASSLIGQGDGEQFF
TRBJ2-7,.,.,TRBV5-6,TGTGCCAGCAGCTTACTTCCGCATCTCAGCTTCCAGTACTTC,CASSLLPHLSFQYF
TRBJ1-1,.,.,TRBV27,TGTGCCAGCAGTTTAACAGTGAACACTGAAGCTTTCTTT,CASSLTVNTEAFF
TRBJ2-7,few,.,TRBV5-8,TGTGCCAGCAGCTCAGGGCCCCTTAGCTCCTACGAGCAGTACTTC,CASSSGPLSSYEQYF
TRBJ2-7,.,TRBD1,TRBV5-4,TGTGCCAGCACCCCGGGACAGGGATTCTACGAGCAGTACTTC,CASTPGQGFYEQYF
TRBJ2-7,few,TRBD2,TRBV6-1,TGTGCCAGCAGTGAAGGACTAGCGGGAGACGCCTACGAGCAGTACTTC,CASSEGLAGDAYEQYF
TRBJ1-1,few,.,TRBV2,TGTGCCAGCATCTCCAACACTGAAGCTTTCTTT,CASISNTEAFF
TRBJ2-5,.,.,TRBV7-9,TGTGCCAGCACCCAAGGTGGGGAGACCCAGTACTTC,CASTQGGETQYF
TRBJ1-2,.,.,TRBV6-5,TGTGCCAGCAGTTACTCGGGGGGAAACTATGGCTACACCTTC,CASSYSGGNYGYTF
TRBJ1-6,.,TRBD1,TRBV4-1,TGCGCCAGCAGCCAAGGCCGGACAGGGGCGCATTCACCCCTCCACTTT,CASSQGRTGAHSPLHF
TRBJ1-1,.,TRBD1,TRBV18,TGTGCCAGCTCACGAGGGACAGGGGGGAAGACTGAAGCTTTCTTT,CASSRGTGGKTEAFF
TRBJ2-7,.,.,TRBV30,TGTGCCTGGAGTGTGGCCAGCGGTGAGTTCTACGAGCAGTACTTC,CAWSVASGEFYEQYF
TRBJ2-4,.,.,TRBV6-1,TGTGCCAGCAGTGAAGCGTGGGGGGCGGAGGGCAAAAACATTCAGTACTTC,CASSEAWGAEGKNIQYF
TRBJ1-5,.,.,TRBV30,TGTGCCTGGAGTGTGCAGGCAAATCAGCCCCAGCATTTT,CAWSVQANQPQHF
TRBJ1-2,.,.,TRBV21-1,TGTGCCAGCAGCCCTAAAACGAGATACCGACTCCTTAACTATGGCTACACCTTC,CASSPKTRYRLLNYGYTF
TRBJ1-5,.,.,TRBV30,TGTGCCTGGAGTGTAGGGCCGGAGGATCAGCCCCAGCATTTT,CAWSVGPEDQPQHF
TRBJ2-1,.,TRBD2,TRBV9,TGTGCCAGCAGCGTAGAGGCTAGCGGCTACAATGAGCAGTTCTTC,CASSVEASGYNEQFF
TRBJ2-5,.,.,TRBV6-5,TGTGCCAGCAGTTACGGCGGGGAACAGGAGACCCAGTACTTC,CASSYGGEQETQYF
TRBJ2-1,.,.,TRBV9,TGTGCCAGCAGCGTAGGGGGAGCCAGCAACAATGAGCAGTTCTTC,CASSVGGASNNEQFF
TRBJ2-5,.,.,TRBV1,TGCACCAGCAGTCAAGATTACGAGGGGGCTCCGTACCAAGAGACCCAGTACTTC,CTSSQDYEGAPYQETQYF
TRBJ2-7,.,.,TRBV7-8,TGTGCCAGCAGAAGAGTGGAGGGGGGTATTGTCGACGAGCAGTACTTC,CASRRVEGGIVDEQYF